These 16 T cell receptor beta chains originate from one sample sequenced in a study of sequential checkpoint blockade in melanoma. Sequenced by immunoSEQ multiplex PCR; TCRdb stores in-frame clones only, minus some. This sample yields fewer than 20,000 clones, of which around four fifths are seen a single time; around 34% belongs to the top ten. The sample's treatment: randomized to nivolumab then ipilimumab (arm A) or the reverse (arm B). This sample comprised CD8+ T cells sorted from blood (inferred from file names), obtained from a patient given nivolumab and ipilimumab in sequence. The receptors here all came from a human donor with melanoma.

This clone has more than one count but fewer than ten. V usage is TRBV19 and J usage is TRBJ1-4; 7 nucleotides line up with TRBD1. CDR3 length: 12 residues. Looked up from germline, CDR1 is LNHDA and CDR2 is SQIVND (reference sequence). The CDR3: CATTGPSEKLFF. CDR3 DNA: TGTGCTACGACAGGGCCCTCCGAAAAACTGTTTTTT.

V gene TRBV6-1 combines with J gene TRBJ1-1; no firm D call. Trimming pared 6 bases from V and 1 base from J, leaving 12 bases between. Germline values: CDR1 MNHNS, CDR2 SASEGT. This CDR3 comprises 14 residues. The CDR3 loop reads CASRMGGSNTEAFF. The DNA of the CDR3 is TGTGCCAGCAGGATGGGAGGGTCGAACACTGAAGCTTTCTTT.

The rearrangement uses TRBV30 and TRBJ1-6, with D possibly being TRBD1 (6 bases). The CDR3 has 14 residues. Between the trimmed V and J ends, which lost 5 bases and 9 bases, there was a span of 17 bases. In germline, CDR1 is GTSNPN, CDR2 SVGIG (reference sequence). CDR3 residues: CAWDWRGGFSPLHF. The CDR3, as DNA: TGTGCCTGGGATTGGAGAGGGGGATTTTCACCCCTCCACTTT.

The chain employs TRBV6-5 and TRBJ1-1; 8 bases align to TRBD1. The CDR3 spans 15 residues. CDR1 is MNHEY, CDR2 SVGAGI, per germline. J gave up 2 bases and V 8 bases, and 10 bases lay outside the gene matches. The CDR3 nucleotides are TGTGCCAGCCACCGGACAGGGTGGGCAAACACTGAAGCTTTCTTT. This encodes CASHRTGWANTEAFF.

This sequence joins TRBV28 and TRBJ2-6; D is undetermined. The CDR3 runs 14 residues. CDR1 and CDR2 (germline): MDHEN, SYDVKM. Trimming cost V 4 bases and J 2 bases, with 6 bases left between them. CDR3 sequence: CASSWQAGANVLTF. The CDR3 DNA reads TGTGCCAGCAGTTGGCAAGCTGGGGCCAACGTCCTGACTTTC. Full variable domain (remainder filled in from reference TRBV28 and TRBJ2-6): DVKVTQSSRYLVKRTGEKVFLECVQDMDHENMFWYRQDPGLGLRLIYFSYDVKMKEKGDIPEGYSVSREKKERFSLILESASTNQTSMYLCASSWQAGANVLTFGAGSRLTVL.

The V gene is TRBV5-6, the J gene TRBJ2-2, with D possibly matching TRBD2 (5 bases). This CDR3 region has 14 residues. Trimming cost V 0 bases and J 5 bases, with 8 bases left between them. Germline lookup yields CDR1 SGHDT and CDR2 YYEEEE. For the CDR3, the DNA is TGTGCCAGCAGCTTGGCCCAGCGGACCGGGGAGCTGTTTTTT. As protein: CASSLAQRTGELFF.

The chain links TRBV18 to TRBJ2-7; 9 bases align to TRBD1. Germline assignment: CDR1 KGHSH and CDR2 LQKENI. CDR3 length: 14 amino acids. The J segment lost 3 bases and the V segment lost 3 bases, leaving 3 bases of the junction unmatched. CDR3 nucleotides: TGTGCCAGCTCACCGAGGGACAGGGACTACGAGCAGTACTTC. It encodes CASSPRDRDYEQYF.

The CDR3 sequence: CASSQDNNEQFF. The CDR3 DNA follows: TGCGCCAGCAGCCAAGATAACAATGAGCAGTTCTTC. The rearrangement links TRBV4-1 to TRBJ2-1, with D hard to call. This CDR3 spans 12 amino acids. The V and J ends lost 0 bases and 5 bases respectively, with 2 bases between them. CDR1 MGHRA and CDR2 YSYEKL come from the germline V gene.

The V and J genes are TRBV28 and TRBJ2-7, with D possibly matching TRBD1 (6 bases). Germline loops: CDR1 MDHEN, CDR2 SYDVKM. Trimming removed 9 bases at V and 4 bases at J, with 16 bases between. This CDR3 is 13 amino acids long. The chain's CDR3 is CASRPDRDYEQYF. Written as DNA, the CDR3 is TGTGCCAGTCGGCCGGACAGAGATTACGAGCAGTACTTC.

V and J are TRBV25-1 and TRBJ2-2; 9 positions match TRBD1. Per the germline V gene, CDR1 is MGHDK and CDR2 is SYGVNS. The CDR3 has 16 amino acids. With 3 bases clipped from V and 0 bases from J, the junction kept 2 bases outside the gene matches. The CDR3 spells CASSDGTGSNTGELFF. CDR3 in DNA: TGTGCCAGCAGTGACGGGACAGGGTCGAACACCGGGGAGCTGTTTTTT.

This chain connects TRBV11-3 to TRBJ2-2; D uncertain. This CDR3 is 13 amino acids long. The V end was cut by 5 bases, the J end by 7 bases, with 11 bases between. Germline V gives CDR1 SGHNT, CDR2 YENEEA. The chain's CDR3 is CASSQSRFGELFF. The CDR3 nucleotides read TGTGCCAGCAGCCAGTCCAGGTTCGGGGAGCTGTTTTTT.

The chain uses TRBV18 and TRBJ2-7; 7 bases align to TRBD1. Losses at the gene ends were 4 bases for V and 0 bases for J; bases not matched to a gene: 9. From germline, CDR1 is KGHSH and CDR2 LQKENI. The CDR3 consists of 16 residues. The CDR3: CASSLPTGPSSYEQYF. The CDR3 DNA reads TGTGCCAGCTCACTCCCGACAGGGCCGAGCTCCTACGAGCAGTACTTC.

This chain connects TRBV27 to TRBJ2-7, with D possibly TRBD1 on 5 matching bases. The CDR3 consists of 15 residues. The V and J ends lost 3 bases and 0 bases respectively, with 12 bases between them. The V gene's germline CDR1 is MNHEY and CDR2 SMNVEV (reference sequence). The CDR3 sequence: CASSLGPSPSYEQYF. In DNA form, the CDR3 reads TGTGCCAGCAGTTTGGGGCCTTCCCCCTCCTACGAGCAGTACTTC.

DNA for the CDR3: TGTGCCAGTTCGCTGGGGGGGTCGGGCACAGATACGCAGTATTTT. This codes for CASSLGGSGTDTQYF. This rearrangement joins TRBV19 to TRBJ2-3, with 7 positions matching TRBD2. Germline V gene lookup returns CDR1 LNHDA and CDR2 SQIVND (reference sequence). The CDR3 consists of 15 residues. V dropped 8 bases and J dropped 1; count of bases not matched to a gene: 9.

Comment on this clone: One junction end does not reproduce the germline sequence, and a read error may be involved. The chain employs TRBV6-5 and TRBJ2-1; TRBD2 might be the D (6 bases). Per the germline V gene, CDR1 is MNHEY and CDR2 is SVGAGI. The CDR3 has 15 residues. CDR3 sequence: CASSERVAEYSEQFF. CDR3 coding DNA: TGTGCCAGCAGCGAAAGGGTAGCGGAGTACAGTGAGCAGTTCTTC.

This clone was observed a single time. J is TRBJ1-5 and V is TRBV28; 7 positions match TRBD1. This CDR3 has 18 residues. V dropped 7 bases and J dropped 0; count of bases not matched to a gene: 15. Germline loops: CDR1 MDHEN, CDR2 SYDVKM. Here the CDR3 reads CASNTRDRTLDSNQPQHF. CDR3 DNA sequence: TGTGCCAGCAACACGCGGGACAGAACTTTAGATAGCAATCAGCCCCAGCATTTT.